This TCR beta chain was recovered during a study of cytomegalovirus exposure and HLA in healthy donors. To note about this clone: Its specificity is unknown.

The PCR ran on 60 Vbeta and 13 Jbeta primers. Assay: immunoSEQ multiplex PCR; the TCRdb copy retains only in-frame clones and omits some. The sample includes under 95,000 clones, 76% seen only once; the top ten take roughly 5.4%. Study-wide results and limits: Accurate prediction of most subjects' HLA-A and HLA-B alleles from TCR beta sequences was reported. Cytomegalovirus-associated status was assigned to some 180 TCR beta chains. Later analysis identified several of the most significant clusters that appeared linked to common viral pathogens. A later analysis showed TCR association rates differing by HLA locus, peaking at DRB1 and lowest at HLA-C.

This TCR derives from a man aged 30-40 years in good health and CMV-seropositive. The specimen was PBMCs.

CDR3 in amino acids: CASSRNRGRGSNQPQHF. For the CDR3, the DNA is TGTGCCAGCTCACGGAACAGGGGGCGAGGAAGCAATCAGCCCCAGCATTTT. The chain joins TRBV18 to TRBJ1-5; TRBD1 agrees at 9 bases. CDR3 length: 17 residues. J gave up 1 base and V 4 bases, and 8 bases lay outside the gene matches. Germline V gene lookup returns CDR1 KGHSH and CDR2 LQKENI.